These 3 T cell receptor beta chains were all obtained from the same sample, sequenced in a study of T cells in Graves' hyperthyroidism and ophthalmopathy. Amplification yielded TCR beta CDR3 regions, with RNA transcripts as the source. Researchers ran a first-round RT-PCR on the TCR CDR3 using the HTBI primer set. TCRdb processed the multiplex PCR reads anew with MiXCR; each CDR3 protein has one entry. The sample consists of approximately 700,000 distinct CDR3 sequences, just under 45% of them appearing once. What was sequenced was peripheral blood or thyroid tissue (not recorded which). These receptors originate from an adult man with Graves' disease, either hyperthyroidism or ophthalmopathy (not recorded which).

Ten or more counts support this clonotype. V usage is TRBV29-1 and J usage is TRBJ1-2, with a weak D call TRBD1 (6 bases). The V gene's germline CDR1 is SQVTM and CDR2 ANQGSEA. The CDR3 covers 11 residues. The ends were cut back, 7 bases at V and 8 bases at J, with 14 bases in the middle. The CDR3 DNA sequence: TGCAGCGGACTAGGGGGGAAAGGCTACACCTTC. It yields the protein CSGLGGKGYTF.

This clonotype was picked up one time. This may be a read error, as it is one base from a much larger clone. CDR3 DNA: TGTGCCAGCACTAGCGACTCCTACGGGCAGTACTTC. Its protein is CASTSDSYGQYF. The V gene is TRBV25-1, the J gene TRBJ2-7, with a possible D match to TRBD2 (6 bases). The CDR3 is 12 amino acids. Germline V gene lookup returns CDR1 MGHDK and CDR2 SYGVNS.

V usage is TRBV20-1 and J usage is TRBJ1-3; a weak D match, TRBD1 (6 bases). From germline, CDR1 is DFQATT and CDR2 SNEGSKA (reference sequence). The CDR3 contains 14 residues. The V and J ends lost 1 base and 2 bases respectively, with 9 bases between them. In nucleotides, the CDR3 is TGCAGTGCTAGAGCGCAGGGGACTGGAAACACCATATATTTT. Residues: CSARAQGTGNTIYF.